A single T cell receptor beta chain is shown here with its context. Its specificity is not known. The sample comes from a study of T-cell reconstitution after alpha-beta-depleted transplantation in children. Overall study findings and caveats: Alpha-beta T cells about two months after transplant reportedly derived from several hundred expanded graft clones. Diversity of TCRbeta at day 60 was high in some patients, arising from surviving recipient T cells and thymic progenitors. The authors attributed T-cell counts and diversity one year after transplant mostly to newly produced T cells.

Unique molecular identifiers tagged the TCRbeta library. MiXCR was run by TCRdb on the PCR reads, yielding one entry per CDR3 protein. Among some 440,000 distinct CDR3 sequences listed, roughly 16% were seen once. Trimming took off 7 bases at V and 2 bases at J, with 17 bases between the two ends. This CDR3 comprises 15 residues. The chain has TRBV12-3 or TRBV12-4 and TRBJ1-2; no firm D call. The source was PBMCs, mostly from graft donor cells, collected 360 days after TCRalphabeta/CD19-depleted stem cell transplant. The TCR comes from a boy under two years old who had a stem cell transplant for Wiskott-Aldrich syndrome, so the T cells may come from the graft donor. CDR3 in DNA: TGTGCCAGCACCCCGCTAGACACCCTGAACTATGGCTACACCTTC. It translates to CASTPLDTLNYGYTF.